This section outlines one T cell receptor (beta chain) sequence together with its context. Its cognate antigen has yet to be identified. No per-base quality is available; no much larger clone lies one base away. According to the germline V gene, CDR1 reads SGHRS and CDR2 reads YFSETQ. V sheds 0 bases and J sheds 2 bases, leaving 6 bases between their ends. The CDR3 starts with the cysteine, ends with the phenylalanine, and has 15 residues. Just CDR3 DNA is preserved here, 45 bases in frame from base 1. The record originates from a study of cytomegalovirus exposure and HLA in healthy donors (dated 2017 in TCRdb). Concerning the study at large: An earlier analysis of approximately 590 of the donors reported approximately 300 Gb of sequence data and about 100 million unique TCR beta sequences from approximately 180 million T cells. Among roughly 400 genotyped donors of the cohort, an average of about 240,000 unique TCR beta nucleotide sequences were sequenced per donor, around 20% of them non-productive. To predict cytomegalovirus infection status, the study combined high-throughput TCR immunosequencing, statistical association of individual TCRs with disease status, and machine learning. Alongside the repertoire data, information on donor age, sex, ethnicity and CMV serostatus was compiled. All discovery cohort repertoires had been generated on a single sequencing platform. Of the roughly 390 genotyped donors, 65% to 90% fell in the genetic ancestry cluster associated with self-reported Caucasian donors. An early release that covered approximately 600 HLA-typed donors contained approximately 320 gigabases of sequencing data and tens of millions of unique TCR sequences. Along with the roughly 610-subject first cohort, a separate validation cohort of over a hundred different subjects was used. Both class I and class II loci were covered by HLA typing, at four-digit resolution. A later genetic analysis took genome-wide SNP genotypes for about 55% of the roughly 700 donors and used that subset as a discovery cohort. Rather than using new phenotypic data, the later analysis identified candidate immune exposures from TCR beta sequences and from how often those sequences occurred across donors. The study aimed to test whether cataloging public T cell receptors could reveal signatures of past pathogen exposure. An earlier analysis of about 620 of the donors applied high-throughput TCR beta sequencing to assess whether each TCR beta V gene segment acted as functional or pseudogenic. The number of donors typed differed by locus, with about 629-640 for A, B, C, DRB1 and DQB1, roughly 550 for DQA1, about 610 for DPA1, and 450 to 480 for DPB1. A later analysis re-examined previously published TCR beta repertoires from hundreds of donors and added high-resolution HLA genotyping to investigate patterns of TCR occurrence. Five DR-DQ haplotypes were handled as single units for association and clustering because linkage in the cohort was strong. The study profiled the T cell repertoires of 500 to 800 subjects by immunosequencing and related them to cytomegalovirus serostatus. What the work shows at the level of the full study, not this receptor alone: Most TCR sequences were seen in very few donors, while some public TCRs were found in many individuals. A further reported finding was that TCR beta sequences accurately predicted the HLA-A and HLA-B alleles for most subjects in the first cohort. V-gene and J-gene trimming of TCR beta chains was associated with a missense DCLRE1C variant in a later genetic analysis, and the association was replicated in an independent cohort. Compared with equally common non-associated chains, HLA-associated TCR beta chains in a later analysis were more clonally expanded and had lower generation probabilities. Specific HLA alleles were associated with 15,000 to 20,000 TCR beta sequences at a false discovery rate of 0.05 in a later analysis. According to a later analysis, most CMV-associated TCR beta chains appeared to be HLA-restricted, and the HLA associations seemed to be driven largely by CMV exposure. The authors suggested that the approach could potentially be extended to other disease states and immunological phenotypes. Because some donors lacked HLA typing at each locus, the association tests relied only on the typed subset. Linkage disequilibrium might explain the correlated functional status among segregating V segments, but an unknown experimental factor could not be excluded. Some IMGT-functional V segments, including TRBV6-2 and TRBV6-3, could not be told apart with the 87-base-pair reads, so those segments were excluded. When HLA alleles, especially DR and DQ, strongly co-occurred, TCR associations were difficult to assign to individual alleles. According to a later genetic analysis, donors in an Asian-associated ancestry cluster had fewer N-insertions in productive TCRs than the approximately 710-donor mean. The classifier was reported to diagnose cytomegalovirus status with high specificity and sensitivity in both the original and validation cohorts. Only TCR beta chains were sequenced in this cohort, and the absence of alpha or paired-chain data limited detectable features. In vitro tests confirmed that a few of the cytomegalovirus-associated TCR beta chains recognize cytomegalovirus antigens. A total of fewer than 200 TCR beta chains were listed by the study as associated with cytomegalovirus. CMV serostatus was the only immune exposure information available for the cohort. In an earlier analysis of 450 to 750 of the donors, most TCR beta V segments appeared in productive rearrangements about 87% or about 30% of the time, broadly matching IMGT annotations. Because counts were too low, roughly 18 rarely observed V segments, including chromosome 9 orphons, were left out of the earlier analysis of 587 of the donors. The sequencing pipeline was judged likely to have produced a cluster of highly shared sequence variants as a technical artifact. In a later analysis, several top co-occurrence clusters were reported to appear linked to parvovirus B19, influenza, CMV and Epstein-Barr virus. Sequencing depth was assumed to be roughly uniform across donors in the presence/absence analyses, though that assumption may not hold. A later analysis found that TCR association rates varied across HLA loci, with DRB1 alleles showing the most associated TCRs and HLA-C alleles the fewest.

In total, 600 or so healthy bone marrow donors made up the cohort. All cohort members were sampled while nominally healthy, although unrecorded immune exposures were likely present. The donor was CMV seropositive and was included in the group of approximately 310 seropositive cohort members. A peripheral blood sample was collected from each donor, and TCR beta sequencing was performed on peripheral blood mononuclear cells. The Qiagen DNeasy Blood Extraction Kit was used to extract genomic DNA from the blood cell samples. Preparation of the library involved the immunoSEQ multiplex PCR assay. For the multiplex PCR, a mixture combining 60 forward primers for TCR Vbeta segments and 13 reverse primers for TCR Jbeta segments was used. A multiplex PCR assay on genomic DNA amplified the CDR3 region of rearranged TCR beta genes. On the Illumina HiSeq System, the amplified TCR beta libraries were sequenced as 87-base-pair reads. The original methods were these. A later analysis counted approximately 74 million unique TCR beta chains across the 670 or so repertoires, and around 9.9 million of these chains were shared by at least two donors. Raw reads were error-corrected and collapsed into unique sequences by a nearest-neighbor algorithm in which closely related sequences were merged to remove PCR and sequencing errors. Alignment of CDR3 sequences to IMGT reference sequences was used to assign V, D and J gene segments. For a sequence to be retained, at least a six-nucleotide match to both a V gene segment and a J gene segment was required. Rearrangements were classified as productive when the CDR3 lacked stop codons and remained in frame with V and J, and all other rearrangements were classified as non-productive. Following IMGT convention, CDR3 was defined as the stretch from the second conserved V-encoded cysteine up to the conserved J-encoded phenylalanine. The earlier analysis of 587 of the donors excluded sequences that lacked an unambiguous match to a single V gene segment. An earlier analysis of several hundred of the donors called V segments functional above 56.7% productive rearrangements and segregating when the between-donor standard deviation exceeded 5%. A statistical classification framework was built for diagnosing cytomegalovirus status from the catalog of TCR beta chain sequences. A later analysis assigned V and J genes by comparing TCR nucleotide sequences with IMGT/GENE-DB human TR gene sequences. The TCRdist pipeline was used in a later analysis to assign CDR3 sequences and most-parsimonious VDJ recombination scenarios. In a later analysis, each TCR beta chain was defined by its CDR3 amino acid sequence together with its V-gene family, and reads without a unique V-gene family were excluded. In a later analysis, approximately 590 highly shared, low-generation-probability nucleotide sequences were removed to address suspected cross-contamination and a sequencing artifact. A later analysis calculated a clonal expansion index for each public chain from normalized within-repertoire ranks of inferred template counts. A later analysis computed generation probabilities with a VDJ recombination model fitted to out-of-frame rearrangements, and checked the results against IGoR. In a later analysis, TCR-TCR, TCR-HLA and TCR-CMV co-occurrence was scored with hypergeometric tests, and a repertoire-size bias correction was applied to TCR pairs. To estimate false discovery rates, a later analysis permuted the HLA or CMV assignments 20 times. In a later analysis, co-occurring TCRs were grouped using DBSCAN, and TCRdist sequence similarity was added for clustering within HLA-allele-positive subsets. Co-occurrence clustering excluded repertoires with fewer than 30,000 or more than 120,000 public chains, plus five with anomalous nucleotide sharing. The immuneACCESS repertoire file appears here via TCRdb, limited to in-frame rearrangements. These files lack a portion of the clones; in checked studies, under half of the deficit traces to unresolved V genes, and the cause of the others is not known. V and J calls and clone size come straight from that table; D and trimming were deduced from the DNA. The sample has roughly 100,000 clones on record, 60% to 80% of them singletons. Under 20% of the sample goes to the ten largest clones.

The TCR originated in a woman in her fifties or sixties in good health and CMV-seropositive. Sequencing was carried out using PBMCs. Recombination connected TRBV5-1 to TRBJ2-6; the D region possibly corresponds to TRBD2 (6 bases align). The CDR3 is CASSLGGAGANVLTF. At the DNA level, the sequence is TGCGCCAGCAGCTTGGGGGGGGCTGGGGCCAACGTCCTGACTTTC.